This T cell receptor beta chain was sequenced for a study of cytomegalovirus exposure and HLA in healthy donors (dated by TCRdb to 2016 to 2017). With regard to the full study: According to a later analysis, one platform produced both the 110 or so validation repertoires and the 550 to 800 repertoires of the first cohort. The study was designed to test whether signatures of past pathogen exposure could be identified by cataloging public T cell receptors. In addition to the first cohort of 666 subjects, a separate validation cohort of under 150 different subjects was used. To predict cytomegalovirus infection status, the study brought together high-throughput TCR immunosequencing, statistical association of individual TCRs with disease status, and machine learning.

The CDR3 has 16 amino acids, counting the end cysteine and phenylalanine. Only the CDR3 DNA stays, 48 bases, in frame from base 1. After removal of 8 bases from V and 0 bases from J, the junction retains 7 bases not matched to a gene. According to the germline V gene, CDR1 reads SGHAT and CDR2 reads FQNNGV. With respect to this clone: Its binding antigen is unknown. No quality values exist for individual bases; no much larger clone is one base distant.

Overall study results and their limits: Most TCR sequences were observed very rarely across donors, whereas some public TCRs were present in many individuals. The classifier was reported to diagnose cytomegalovirus status with high specificity and sensitivity in both the original and validation cohorts. In a later analysis, TCRs clustered in the first cohort were found to also tend to co-occur in the roughly 120 validation repertoires, with around 94% of cluster scores above 0. A later analysis had no HLA typing for the validation cohort, so co-occurrence there was scored across all 120 repertoires. A few of the identified cytomegalovirus-associated TCR beta chains were confirmed in vitro to be specific for cytomegalovirus antigens. The authors suggested that the approach could potentially be generalized to other disease states and immunological phenotypes. The study listed 150 to 200 TCR beta chains as associated with cytomegalovirus.

The method was the immunoSEQ multiplex PCR assay. Under the source paper's analysis protocol: A statistical classification framework was developed to diagnose cytomegalovirus status using the catalog of TCR beta chain sequences. TCRdb's version of the immuneACCESS table is confined to in-frame rearrangements and falls short of the full clone set. An unresolved V gene accounts for under half of the shortfall where checked; the remainder is of unknown origin. The V and J calls and clone size are taken from that table; D and trimming were inferred from the DNA. The table for this sample lists more than 110,000 clones; about 83% of them were counted only once. The ten largest clones capture roughly 1.4% of the sample. The donors belonged to the validation cohort of about 120 subjects, which was separate from the roughly 670-subject first cohort.

The rearranged chain carries TRBV11-2 and TRBJ1-6; 7 nucleotides in the junction match TRBD1. Sequences were obtained from PBMCs. The sequence was collected from a woman in her 30s in good health and CMV-seronegative. The CDR3 protein sequence reads: CASARGQSSYNSPLHF. The DNA is as follows: TGTGCCAGCGCCCGGGGACAGAGCTCCTATAATTCACCCCTCCACTTT.